This T cell receptor beta chain comes out of a study of identical twins. Each cDNA held unique molecular identifiers, and template switching gave it a universal primer site. TCRdb re-called the 5' RACE reads through MiXCR, storing one row per CDR3 protein. The sample shows about 200,000 distinct CDR3 sequences, roughly 15% of them seen only once. Separately, the same data were catalogued under a study of T cells expressing NK-cell markers. In that study: HCMV serostatus: most of the eight sequenced donors positive, one negative. Each of 5 to 7 donors carried dominant NKG2C+ clonotypes accounting for about 1.0-7.5% of CD8+ T cells. The CD3+CD56-NKG2C+ fraction was also led by these clonotypes in a few donors.

Input material: CD8+ T cells sorted from blood. The TCR was taken from a woman aged 18-29 years in good health.

In nucleotides, the CDR3 is TGTGCCAGCACCGAGGGCATGGGGGATTACGAGCAGTACTTC. It translates to CASTEGMGDYEQYF. The chain has TRBV9 and TRBJ2-7; D assignment may be TRBD1 or TRBD2 (5 bases each). The CDR3 runs to 14 residues. Trimming shortened V by 6 bases and J by 4 bases, and 17 bases separated the two germline ends. Germline values: CDR1 SGDLS, CDR2 YYNGEE.